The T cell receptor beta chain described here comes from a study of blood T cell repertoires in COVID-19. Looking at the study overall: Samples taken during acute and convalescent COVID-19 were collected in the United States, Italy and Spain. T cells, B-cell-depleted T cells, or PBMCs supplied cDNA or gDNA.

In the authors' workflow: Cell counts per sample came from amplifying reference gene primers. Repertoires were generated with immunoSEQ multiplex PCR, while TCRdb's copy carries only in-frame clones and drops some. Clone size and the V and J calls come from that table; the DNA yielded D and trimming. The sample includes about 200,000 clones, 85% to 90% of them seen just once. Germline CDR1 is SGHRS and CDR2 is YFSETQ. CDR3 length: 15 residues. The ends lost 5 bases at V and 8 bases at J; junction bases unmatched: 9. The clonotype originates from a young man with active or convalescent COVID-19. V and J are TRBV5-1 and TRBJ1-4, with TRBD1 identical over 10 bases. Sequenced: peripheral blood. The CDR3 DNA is TGCGCCAGCAGTCCCGGAGACAGGGGGCGAGAAAAACTGTTTTTT. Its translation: CASSPGDRGREKLFF.